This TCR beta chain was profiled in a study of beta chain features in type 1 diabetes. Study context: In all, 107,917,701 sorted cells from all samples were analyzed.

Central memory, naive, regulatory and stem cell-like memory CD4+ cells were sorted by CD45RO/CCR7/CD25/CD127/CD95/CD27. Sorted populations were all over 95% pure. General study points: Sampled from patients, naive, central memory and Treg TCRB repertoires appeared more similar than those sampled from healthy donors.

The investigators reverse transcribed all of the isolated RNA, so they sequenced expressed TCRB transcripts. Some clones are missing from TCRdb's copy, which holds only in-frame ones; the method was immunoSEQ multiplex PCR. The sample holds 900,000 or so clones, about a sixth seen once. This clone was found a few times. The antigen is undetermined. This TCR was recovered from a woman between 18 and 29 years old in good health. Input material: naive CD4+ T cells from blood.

CDR3 nucleotides: TGTGCCAGCAGTGTGCAGGGTTGGAATCAGCCCCAGCATTTT. It codes for CASSVQGWNQPQHF. The chain has TRBV2 and TRBJ1-5; D is possibly TRBD1 (5 bases). V dropped 4 bases and J dropped 4 bases, with 11 bases sitting between them. CDR1 is SNHLY and CDR2 is FYNNEI in the germline V gene. The CDR3 is made up of 14 amino acids.